This T cell receptor (beta chain) is drawn from a study of technical replicates of blood from a handful of donors. V lost 4 bases to trimming and J lost 5 bases, with 11 bases between them. CDR1 is SQVTM, CDR2 ANQGSEA, per germline. This CDR3 region has 12 residues. A single count supports this clone. Measured with immunoSEQ multiplex PCR; TCRdb has only the in-frame clones, and not every one. The table includes tens of thousands of clones, around 93% detected once. The TCR originated in a human donor in good health. V and J are TRBV29-1 and TRBJ1-2; D unclear. The sequencing input was T cells isolated from PBMCs. The DNA of the CDR3 is TGCAGCGTTGTTCTGGGGAGTTATGGCTACACCTTC. Protein product: CSVVLGSYGYTF.